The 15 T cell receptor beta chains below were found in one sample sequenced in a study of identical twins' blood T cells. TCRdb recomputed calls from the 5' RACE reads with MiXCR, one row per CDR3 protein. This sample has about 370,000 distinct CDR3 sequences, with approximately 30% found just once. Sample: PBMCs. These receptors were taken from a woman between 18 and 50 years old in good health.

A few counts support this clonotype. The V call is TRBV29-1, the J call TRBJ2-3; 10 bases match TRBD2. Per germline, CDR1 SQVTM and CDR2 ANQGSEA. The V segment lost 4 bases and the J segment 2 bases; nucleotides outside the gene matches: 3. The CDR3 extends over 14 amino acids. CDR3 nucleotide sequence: TGCAGCGTTGGGAGCGGGGGGGCCACAGATACGCAGTATTTT. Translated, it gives CSVGSGGATDTQYF.

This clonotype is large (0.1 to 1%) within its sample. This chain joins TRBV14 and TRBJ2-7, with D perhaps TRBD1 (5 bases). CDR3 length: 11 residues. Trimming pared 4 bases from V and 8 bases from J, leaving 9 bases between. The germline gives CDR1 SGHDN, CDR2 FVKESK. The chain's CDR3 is CASSRRAKQYF. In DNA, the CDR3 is TGTGCCAGCAGCCGCAGGGCTAAGCAGTACTTC.

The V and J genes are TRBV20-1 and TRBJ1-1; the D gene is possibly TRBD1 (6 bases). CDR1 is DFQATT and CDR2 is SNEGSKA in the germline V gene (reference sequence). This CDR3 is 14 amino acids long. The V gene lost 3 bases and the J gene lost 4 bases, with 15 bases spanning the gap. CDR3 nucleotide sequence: TGCAGTGCTAGTCCAGGGGTAATGAGCACTGAAGCTTTCTTT. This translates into CSASPGVMSTEAFF.

In DNA form, the CDR3 reads TGTGCCAGCACCCCGGTTGGGGGAGTAAAGTACAATGAGCAGTTCTTC. Its protein is CASTPVGGVKYNEQFF. The rearrangement joins TRBV6-2 or TRBV6-3 to TRBJ2-1, with D perhaps being TRBD1 or TRBD2 (5 bases each). Germline lookup yields CDR1 MNHEY and CDR2 SVGEGT. This CDR3 has 16 residues. V was clipped by 7 bases and J by 4 bases, with 20 bases between them.

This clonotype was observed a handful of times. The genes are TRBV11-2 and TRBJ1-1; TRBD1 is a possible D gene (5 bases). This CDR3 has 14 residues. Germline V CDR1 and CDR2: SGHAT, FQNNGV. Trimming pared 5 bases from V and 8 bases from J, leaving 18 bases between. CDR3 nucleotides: TGTGCCAGCAGCCAAATTTGGGGGACGGGCGAAGCTTTCTTT. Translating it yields CASSQIWGTGEAFF.

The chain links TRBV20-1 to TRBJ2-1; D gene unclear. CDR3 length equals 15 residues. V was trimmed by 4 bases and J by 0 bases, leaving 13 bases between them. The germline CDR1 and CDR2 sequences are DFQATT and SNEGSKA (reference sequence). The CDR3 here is CSATQARSSYNEQFF. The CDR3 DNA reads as TGCAGTGCTACCCAGGCGCGGAGCTCCTACAATGAGCAGTTCTTC.

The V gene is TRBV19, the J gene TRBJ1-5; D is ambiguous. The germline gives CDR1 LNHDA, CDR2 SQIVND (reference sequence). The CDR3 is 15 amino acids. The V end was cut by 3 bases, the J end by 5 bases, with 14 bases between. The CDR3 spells CASSISSGSYQPQHF. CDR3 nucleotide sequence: TGTGCCAGTAGTATTAGCTCGGGGTCCTATCAGCCCCAGCATTTT.

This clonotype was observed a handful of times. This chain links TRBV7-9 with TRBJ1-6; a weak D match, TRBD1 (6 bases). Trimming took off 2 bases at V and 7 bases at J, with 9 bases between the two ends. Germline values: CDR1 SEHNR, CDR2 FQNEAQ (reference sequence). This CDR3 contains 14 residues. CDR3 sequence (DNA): TGTGCCAGCAGCTTAACCGGACAGAATTCACCCCTCCACTTT. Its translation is CASSLTGQNSPLHF.

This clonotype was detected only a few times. The CDR3 sequence: CASSSGLSYTTGELFF. CDR3 nucleotides: TGTGCCAGCAGCTCGGGGTTATCATACACCACCGGGGAGCTGTTTTTT. The rearrangement uses TRBV7-6 and TRBJ2-2, with D perhaps matching TRBD2 (5 bases). Germline V gene lookup returns CDR1 SGHVS and CDR2 FNYEAQ. V shed 4 bases and J shed 4 bases, with 16 bases lying between them. The CDR3 spans 16 residues.

CDR3 in amino acids: CASTQLGDSLVGAFF. Here the CDR3 DNA reads TGTGCCAGCACCCAATTGGGGGACAGCTTGGTCGGGGCTTTCTTT. This chain joins TRBV5-6 and TRBJ1-1; 7 nucleotides match TRBD1. Germline CDR1 reads SGHDT; CDR2 reads YYEEEE. CDR3 length: 15 residues. Losses at the gene ends were 6 bases for V and 11 bases for J; bases not matched to a gene: 19.

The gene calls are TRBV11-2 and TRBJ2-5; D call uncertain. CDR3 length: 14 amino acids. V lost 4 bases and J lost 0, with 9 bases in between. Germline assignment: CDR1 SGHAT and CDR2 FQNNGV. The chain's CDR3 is CASSSVSYQETQYF. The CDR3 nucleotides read TGTGCCAGCAGCTCAGTCTCGTACCAAGAGACCCAGTACTTC. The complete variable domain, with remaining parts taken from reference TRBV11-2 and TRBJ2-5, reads EAGVAQSPRYKIIEKRQSVAFWCNPISGHATLYWYQQILGQGPKLLIQFQNNGVVDDSQLPKDRFSAERLKGVDSTLKIQPAKLEDSAVYLCASSSVSYQETQYFGPGTRLLVL.

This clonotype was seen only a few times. The CDR3 protein is CASRAGQTIMNTEAFF. As DNA, the CDR3 is TGTGCCAGCAGAGCTGGACAGACGATCATGAACACTGAAGCTTTCTTT. The chain recombines TRBV6-6 with TRBJ1-1; D might be TRBD1 (6 bases). With 6 bases removed from V and 0 bases from J, the gap between germline ends came to 17 bases. Per the germline V gene, CDR1 is MNHNY and CDR2 is SVGAGI (reference sequence). The CDR3 is 16 residues long.

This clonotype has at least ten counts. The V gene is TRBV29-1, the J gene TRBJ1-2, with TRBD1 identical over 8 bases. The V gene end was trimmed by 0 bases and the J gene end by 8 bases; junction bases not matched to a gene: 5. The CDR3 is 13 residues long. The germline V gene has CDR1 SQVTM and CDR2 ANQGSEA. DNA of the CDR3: TGCAGCGTTGAAGACAGGGGGCCGAGAGGCTACACCTTC. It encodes CSVEDRGPRGYTF.

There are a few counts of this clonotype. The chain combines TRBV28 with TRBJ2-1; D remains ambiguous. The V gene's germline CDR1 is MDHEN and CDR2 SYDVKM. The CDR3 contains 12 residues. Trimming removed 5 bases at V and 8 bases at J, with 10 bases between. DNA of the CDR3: TGTGCCAGCAGTCGTGTCGCCGATGAGCAGTTCTTC. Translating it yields CASSRVADEQFF.

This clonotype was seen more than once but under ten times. The CDR3 spells CASSWGTGGTYEQYF. In DNA, the CDR3 is TGCGCCAGCAGCTGGGGGACAGGGGGAACCTACGAGCAGTACTTC. The genes are TRBV5-1 and TRBJ2-7, with 11 bases aligning to TRBD1. This CDR3 comprises 15 residues. Trimming cost V 3 bases and J 2 bases; bases outside gene matches: 4. Germline loops: CDR1 SGHRS, CDR2 YFSETQ.